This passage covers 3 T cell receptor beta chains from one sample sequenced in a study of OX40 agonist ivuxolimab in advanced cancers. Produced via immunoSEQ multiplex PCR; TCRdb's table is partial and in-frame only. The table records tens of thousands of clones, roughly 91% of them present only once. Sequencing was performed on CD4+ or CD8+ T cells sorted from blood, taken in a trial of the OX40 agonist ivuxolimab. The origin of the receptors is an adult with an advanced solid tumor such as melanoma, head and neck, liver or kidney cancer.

The CDR3 region has the DNA TGTGCCAGCAGTCCCCGGGGTGCGGGGGCCAACGTCCTGACTTTC. As protein: CASSPRGAGANVLTF. This chain connects TRBV6-6 to TRBJ2-6; maybe TRBD2 (5 bases). There are 15 residues in the CDR3. The ends were cut back, 5 bases at V and 4 bases at J, with 12 bases in the middle. Germline CDR1 is MNHNY and CDR2 is SVGAGI (reference sequence).

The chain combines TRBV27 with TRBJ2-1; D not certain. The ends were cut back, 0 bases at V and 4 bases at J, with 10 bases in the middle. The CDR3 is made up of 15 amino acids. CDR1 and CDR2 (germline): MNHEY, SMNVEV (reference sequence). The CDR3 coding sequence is TGTGCCAGCAGTTTATCTGGGTCCGGGTACAATGAGCAGTTCTTC. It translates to CASSLSGSGYNEQFF.

This CDR3 is CARSSTGFFGNTIYF. Written as DNA, the CDR3 is TGTGCCAGAAGCTCGACAGGTTTTTTTGGAAACACCATATATTTT. The V gene is TRBV5-3, the J gene TRBJ1-3; TRBD1 might be the D (6 bases). TRBV5-3 is classed as an ORF, of uncertain function. The CDR3 is made up of 15 amino acids. V lost 3 bases and J 3 bases, leaving 13 bases between the germline ends.